The clone carrying this T cell receptor (beta chain) has ten or more counts. Its antigen remains unidentified. Trimming stripped 3 bases from V and 5 bases from J, with 8 bases between. The CDR3 has 13 amino acids. The germline V gene encodes CDR1 SGHAT and CDR2 FQNNGV. The data were obtained in a study of identical twins. Study-wide results and caveats: Beta clonotypes that were abundant in cord blood contained fewer insertions, a pattern absent from memory repertoires. Models underestimated TCR alpha sharing (out-of-frame) in monozygotic twins. Excess low generation probability was seen in twin-shared out-of-frame alpha sequences.

Template switching created a universal primer site, and the cDNA included unique molecular identifiers. Each CDR3 protein is one row after TCRdb ran MiXCR on the 5' RACE reads. The sample has 200,000 to 300,000 distinct CDR3 sequences, more than 9% seen once. The sequence derives from a man aged 50 or older in good health. Source material: memory T cells sorted from blood. The chain has TRBV11-2 and TRBJ2-1; D is unresolved. Here the CDR3 DNA reads TGTGCCAGCAGCTTCTCGAATAACAATGAGCAGTTCTTC. Amino acids: CASSFSNNNEQFF.